This T cell receptor (beta chain) came from a study of blood T cell repertoires in COVID-19. Study overall: In each case, the material was cDNA or gDNA derived from T cells, B-cell-depleted T cells, or PBMCs.

CDR3 length: 14 amino acids. Germline V gives CDR1 SGHNT, CDR2 YYREEE (reference sequence). Trimming cost V 4 bases and J 2 bases; bases outside gene matches: 4. The protocol was immunoSEQ multiplex PCR, while the TCRdb copy is restricted to in-frame clones and leaves out a portion. The profile shows some 95,000 clones, less than 85% of them singletons. The TCR sequence derives from a man aged 50-59 years who had recovered from COVID-19. The rearrangement joins TRBV5-4 to TRBJ2-7, with 9 bases aligning to TRBD1. Sequenced input: peripheral blood. CDR3 sequence reads: CASSPGTGPYEQYF. CDR3 bases: TGTGCCAGCAGCCCCGGGACAGGGCCCTACGAGCAGTACTTC.